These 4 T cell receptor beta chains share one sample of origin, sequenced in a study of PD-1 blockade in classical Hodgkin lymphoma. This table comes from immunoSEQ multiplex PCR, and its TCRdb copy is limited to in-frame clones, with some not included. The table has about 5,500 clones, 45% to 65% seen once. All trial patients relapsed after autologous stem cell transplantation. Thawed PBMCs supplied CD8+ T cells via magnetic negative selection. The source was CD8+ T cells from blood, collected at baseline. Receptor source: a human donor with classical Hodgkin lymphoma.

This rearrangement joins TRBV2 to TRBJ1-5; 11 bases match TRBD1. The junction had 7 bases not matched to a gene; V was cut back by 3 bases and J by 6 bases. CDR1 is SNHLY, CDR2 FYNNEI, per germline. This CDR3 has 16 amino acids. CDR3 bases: TGTGCCAGCAGTGAGGTCTGGGACAGGGGGATTCAGCCCCAGCATTTT. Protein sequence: CASSEVWDRGIQPQHF.

This chain's CDR3 is CASSYRGNNSPLHF. The CDR3 region has the DNA TGTGCCAGCAGTTACAGGGGAAACAATTCACCCCTCCACTTT. The rearrangement joins TRBV6-6 to TRBJ1-6; weak D call: TRBD1 (5 bases). The CDR3 consists of 14 residues. V was pared by 2 bases and J by 7 bases, with 9 bases between. Germline CDR1 and CDR2: MNHNY and SVGAGI (reference sequence).

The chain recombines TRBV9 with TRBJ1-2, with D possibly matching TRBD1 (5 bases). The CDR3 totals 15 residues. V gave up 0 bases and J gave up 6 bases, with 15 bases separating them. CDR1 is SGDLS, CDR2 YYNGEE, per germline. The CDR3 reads CASSVEGQPGHGYTF. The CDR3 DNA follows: TGTGCCAGCAGCGTAGAGGGGCAGCCGGGGCATGGCTACACCTTC.

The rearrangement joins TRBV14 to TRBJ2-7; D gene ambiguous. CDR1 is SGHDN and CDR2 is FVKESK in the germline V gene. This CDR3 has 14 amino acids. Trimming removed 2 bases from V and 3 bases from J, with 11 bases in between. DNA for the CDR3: TGTGCCAGCAGCCAAACGTCCCCGATCTACGAGCAGTACTTC. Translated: CASSQTSPIYEQYF.